This is a list of T cell receptor beta chains from one sample in a study of T cell responses to AZD1222 COVID-19 vaccine. Sequenced by immunoSEQ multiplex PCR; TCRdb stores in-frame clones only, minus some. This table has 98,000 or so clones, around nine tenths appearing once. This material consisted of peripheral blood, taken 28 days after the second dose of the MenACWY control vaccine. Every receptor here comes from an adult who received the MenACWY meningococcal vaccine as a control. Both conserved end residues are part of each CDR3. The order of the fields is J gene, D gene, clone size, V gene, CDR3 protein, CDR3 DNA. A D gene is named only where the DNA matches it firmly. Clone size is not always given. Where it is, it says once, few, many or a class for expanded clones.

j_gene: TRBJ1-5; d_gene: TRBD1; abundance: -; v_gene: TRBV29-1; CDR3aa: CSVAGTGNQPQHF; CDR3nt: TGCAGCGTGGCCGGGACAGGGAATCAGCCCCAGCATTTT
j_gene: TRBJ1-6; d_gene: -; abundance: once; v_gene: TRBV9; CDR3aa: CASSDRQSVSSPLHF; CDR3nt: TGTGCCAGCAGCGACCGACAGTCCGTATCTTCACCCCTCCACTTT
j_gene: TRBJ1-1; d_gene: -; abundance: -; v_gene: TRBV5-5; CDR3aa: CASSLTSLGHTEAFF; CDR3nt: TGTGCCAGCAGCCTTACTTCCTTGGGGCACACTGAAGCTTTCTTT
j_gene: TRBJ1-5; d_gene: -; abundance: -; v_gene: TRBV7-8; CDR3aa: CASSSRGAGPPSNQPQHF; CDR3nt: TGTGCCAGCAGCAGTCGAGGGGCAGGGCCGCCGAGCAATCAGCCCCAGCATTTT
j_gene: TRBJ1-2; d_gene: TRBD1; abundance: -; v_gene: TRBV30; CDR3aa: CAWSWDRYGYTF; CDR3nt: TGTGCCTGGAGTTGGGACAGATATGGCTACACCTTC
j_gene: TRBJ2-3; d_gene: TRBD2; abundance: once; v_gene: TRBV4-3; CDR3aa: CASSQWTSGATDTQYF; CDR3nt: TGCGCCAGCAGCCAATGGACTAGCGGGGCAACAGATACGCAGTATTTT
j_gene: TRBJ1-4; d_gene: -; abundance: -; v_gene: TRBV27; CDR3aa: CASSPQANEKLFF; CDR3nt: TGTGCCAGCAGTCCCCAAGCTAATGAAAAACTGTTTTTT
j_gene: TRBJ2-5; d_gene: TRBD2; abundance: -; v_gene: TRBV19; CDR3aa: CASSRTSGGAETQYF; CDR3nt: TGTGCCAGTAGTAGGACTAGCGGGGGGGCAGAGACCCAGTACTTC
j_gene: TRBJ2-4; d_gene: TRBD1; abundance: -; v_gene: TRBV19; CDR3aa: CASSIGQARDIQYF; CDR3nt: TGTGCCAGTAGTATCGGACAGGCTAGGGACATTCAGTACTTC
j_gene: TRBJ2-7; d_gene: -; abundance: -; v_gene: TRBV2; CDR3aa: CASRRQNYEQYF; CDR3nt: TGTGCCAGCAGACGACAGAACTACGAGCAGTACTTC
j_gene: TRBJ2-7; d_gene: TRBD1; abundance: -; v_gene: TRBV27; CDR3aa: CASSLSGQGSSYEQYF; CDR3nt: TGTGCCAGCAGTTTATCGGGACAGGGCAGCTCCTACGAGCAGTACTTC
j_gene: TRBJ1-6; d_gene: -; abundance: -; v_gene: TRBV7-3; CDR3aa: CASSLMNNSPLHF; CDR3nt: TGTGCCAGCAGCTTAATGAATAATTCACCCCTCCACTTT
j_gene: TRBJ1-2; d_gene: TRBD1; abundance: -; v_gene: TRBV5-6; CDR3aa: CASSPSGGRGYGYTF; CDR3nt: TGTGCCAGCAGCCCCTCAGGGGGAAGGGGCTATGGCTACACCTTC
j_gene: TRBJ2-7; d_gene: TRBD1; abundance: -; v_gene: TRBV3-1/TRBV3-2; CDR3aa: CASSSWTGPYEQYF; CDR3nt: TGTGCCAGCAGCTCCTGGACAGGGCCCTACGAGCAGTACTTC
j_gene: TRBJ1-5; d_gene: -; abundance: once; v_gene: TRBV29-1; CDR3aa: CSVANSNQPQHF; CDR3nt: TGCAGCGTTGCGAACAGCAATCAGCCCCAGCATTTT